The table lists the clone carrying this T cell receptor beta chain with many counts. Its cognate antigen is unknown. This specimen comes from a study of early T cells in non-severe SARS-CoV-2 infection. Study details: Chains stayed unpaired after sequencing of bulk RNA from unsorted whole blood.

Researchers tagged individual cDNA molecules with unique molecular identifiers. TCRdb analysed the 5' RACE reads with MiXCR anew, one entry per CDR3 protein. This sample has around 60,000 distinct CDR3 sequences, with approximately 11% found just once. Overall study findings and caveats: Missing private and CD4 specificities, VDJdb matching favored anti-spike CD8 responses.

Trimming removed 4 bases from V and 5 bases from J; junction bases left unmatched: 10. Germline loops: CDR1 MGHRA, CDR2 YSYEKL. The CDR3 is made up of 16 amino acids. This chain joins TRBV4-1 and TRBJ2-2; 7 bases agree with TRBD2. This TCR was sampled from an adult who was a healthcare worker with PCR-confirmed SARS-CoV-2 infection or an uninfected control (not recorded which). Sequences were obtained from whole blood. The CDR3 is CASSPAGTGGTGELFF. CDR3 coding DNA: TGCGCCAGCAGCCCAGCAGGGACGGGGGGAACCGGGGAGCTGTTTTTT.